Each of the 30 T cell receptor beta chains below was sequenced from the same sample in a study of blood T cell repertoires in COVID-19. Sequencing used immunoSEQ multiplex PCR; TCRdb keeps in-frame clones, though not all of them. This table holds 130,000 to 150,000 clones, about four fifths found once. The specimen was peripheral blood. Receptor source: an elderly woman with acute or convalescent COVID-19.

This clone came up once. The gene calls are TRBV7-9 and TRBJ2-2, with D possibly being TRBD1 (6 bases). The germline gives CDR1 SEHNR, CDR2 FQNEAQ (reference sequence). V was shortened by 6 bases and J by 6 bases, with 23 bases between the two germline ends. The CDR3 is 17 residues long. CDR3 in DNA: TGTGCCAGCAGACCATCAGCCGGGCAGGGGAAGTCCGGGGAGCTGTTTTTT. Its protein product is CASRPSAGQGKSGELFF. The entire variable domain, with the rest obtained from reference TRBV7-9 and TRBJ2-2, is as follows: DTGVSQNPRHKITKRGQNVTFRCDPISEHNRLYWYRQTLGQGPEFLTYFQNEAQLEKSRLLSDRFSAERPKGSFSTLEIQRTEQGDSAMYLCASRPSAGQGKSGELFFGEGSRLTVL.

This chain joins TRBV6-1 and TRBJ1-6; TRBD1 might be the D (5 bases). V lost 2 bases, J lost 5 bases, and 10 bases lay in between. Germline CDR1 MNHNS, CDR2 SASEGT. This CDR3 has 15 amino acids. As DNA, the CDR3 is TGTGCCAGCAGTGAAAGAGGGACTGATAATTCACCCCTCCACTTT. Its protein product is CASSERGTDNSPLHF.

V is TRBV12-5 and J is TRBJ1-1; 9 bases align to TRBD1. Per the germline V gene, CDR1 is LGHNT and CDR2 is FRNRAP. V trimming: 5 bases; J trimming: 4 bases; junction bases outside the gene matches: 5. The CDR3 covers 14 residues. CDR3 in DNA: TGTGCTAGTGGTCAACAGGGGGCGAGCACTGAAGCTTTCTTT. It codes for CASGQQGASTEAFF.

A single count supports this clone. The CDR3 sequence is CASSYSAGGNTEAFF. The DNA of the CDR3 is TGTGCCAGCAGTTACTCCGCAGGGGGGAACACTGAAGCTTTCTTT. The rearrangement joins TRBV6-5 to TRBJ1-1; 7 bases map to TRBD1. The CDR3 covers 15 residues. Per germline, CDR1 MNHEY and CDR2 SVGAGI. After removal of 0 bases from V and 1 base from J, the junction contained 2 bases not matched to a gene.

The chain carries TRBV10-3 and TRBJ2-1; 10 nucleotides line up with TRBD2. Germline loops: CDR1 ENHRY, CDR2 SYGVKD. The CDR3 runs to 16 residues. V lost 4 bases and J lost 5; bases outside the gene matches: 8. CDR3 sequence reads: CAISGVSGGLHNEQFF. The CDR3 region has the DNA TGTGCCATCAGTGGAGTTAGCGGGGGGCTCCACAATGAGCAGTTCTTC.

By share, this clone counts as medium-sized. The genes are TRBV6-6 and TRBJ1-1, with 10 nucleotides matching TRBD1. The CDR3 runs to 14 residues. The germline V gene has CDR1 MNHNY and CDR2 SVGAGI (reference sequence). With V trimmed by 2 bases and J by 5 bases, 2 bases remained unmatched. CDR3 bases: TGTGCCAGCAGTTACGGGACAGGGGATACTGAAGCTTTCTTT. It yields the protein CASSYGTGDTEAFF.

V and J are TRBV4-1 and TRBJ1-3, with 7 bases identical to TRBD1. CDR3 length: 18 residues. Trimming took 4 bases from V and 2 from J; bases not matched to a gene: 14. Germline V CDR1 and CDR2: MGHRA, YSYEKL. In nucleotides, the CDR3 is TGCGCCAGCAGCCTGACGACGTCGACAGGGATAACTGGAAACACCATATATTTT. Protein: CASSLTTSTGITGNTIYF.

This clone occurred once. J is TRBJ2-5 and V is TRBV9; 10 positions agree with TRBD1. The trim removed 3 bases at V and 4 bases at J, leaving 3 bases unmatched. This CDR3 has 14 amino acids. Germline values: CDR1 SGDLS, CDR2 YYNGEE. The CDR3 DNA reads TGTGCCAGCAGCGCCGGGACAGGGGTAGAGACCCAGTACTTC. It codes for CASSAGTGVETQYF.

This chain uses TRBV6-1 with TRBJ1-2; perhaps TRBD1 as D (6 bases). Trimming removed 0 bases at V and 3 bases at J, with 8 bases between. Germline CDR1 reads MNHNS; CDR2 reads SASEGT. CDR3 length: 14 residues. Here the CDR3 reads CASSEAGAYYGYTF. The DNA for the CDR3 is TGTGCCAGCAGTGAAGCGGGGGCTTACTATGGCTACACCTTC.

The DNA for the CDR3 is TGTGCCAGCACCTTGACAGGGGGTGATGAGACCCAGTACTTC. It yields the protein CASTLTGGDETQYF. The J gene is TRBJ2-5, the V gene TRBV6-5, with TRBD1 matching 9 bases. The CDR3 consists of 14 residues. From germline, CDR1 is MNHEY and CDR2 SVGAGI. The V segment lost 7 bases and the J segment 5 bases; nucleotides outside the gene matches: 8.

V and J are TRBV10-3 and TRBJ1-4; 9 nucleotides line up with TRBD1. CDR3 length: 15 residues. CDR1 is ENHRY, CDR2 SYGVKD, per germline. V shed 9 bases and J 0 bases; nucleotides not matched to a gene: 5. The CDR3 reads CAISDRGATNEKLFF. For the CDR3, the DNA is TGTGCCATATCCGACAGGGGGGCAACTAATGAAAAACTGTTTTTT.

The rearrangement links TRBV2 to TRBJ2-6; perhaps TRBD1 as D (7 bases). V was pared by 6 bases and J by 4 bases, with 16 bases between. Per germline, CDR1 SNHLY and CDR2 FYNNEI. This CDR3 comprises 16 residues. The CDR3 loop reads CASRRGRGVGANVLTF. The CDR3, as DNA: TGTGCCAGCAGGAGGGGCAGGGGGGTCGGGGCCAACGTCCTGACTTTC. The entire variable domain, with the rest obtained from reference TRBV2 and TRBJ2-6, is as follows: EPEVTQTPSHQVTQMGQEVILRCVPISNHLYFYWYRQILGQKVEFLVSFYNNEISEKSEIFDDQFSVERPDGSNFTLKIRSTKLEDSAMYFCASRRGRGVGANVLTFGAGSRLTVL.

This chain uses TRBV7-3 with TRBJ2-1; D is possibly TRBD2 (5 bases). CDR1 is SGHTA, CDR2 FQGTGA, per germline. Trimming removed 5 bases at V and 10 bases at J, with 15 bases between. The CDR3 extends over 13 amino acids. The CDR3 nucleotides are TGTGCCAGCAGCCAAGGCGGGTCACGCGAGCAGTTCTTC. Translating it yields CASSQGGSREQFF.

This chain uses TRBV14 with TRBJ1-2; D call uncertain. Trimming shortened V by 4 bases and J by 8 bases, and 17 bases separated the two germline ends. CDR1 and CDR2 (germline): SGHDN, FVKESK. This CDR3 has 14 residues. The DNA for the CDR3 is TGTGCCAGCAGCCCAGGACTCTCAACGGAAGGCTACACCTTC. Its translation: CASSPGLSTEGYTF.

The chain carries TRBV5-4 and TRBJ1-2; possibly TRBD1 for D (5 bases). Trimming removed 5 bases at V and 6 bases at J, with 11 bases between. This CDR3 has 12 residues. The germline gives CDR1 SGHNT, CDR2 YYREEE (reference sequence). DNA of the CDR3: TGTGCCAGCAGTACTCAAGGGGATGGCTACACCTTC. This codes for CASSTQGDGYTF. Filled out from reference TRBV5-4 and TRBJ1-2, the complete variable domain reads ETGVTQSPTHLIKTRGQQVTLRCSSQSGHNTVSWYQQALGQGPQFIFQYYREEENGRGNFPPRFSGLQFPNYSSELNVNALELDDSALYLCASSTQGDGYTFGSGTRLTVV.

The chain carries TRBV5-5 and TRBJ2-7, with a possible D match to TRBD1 (6 bases). The CDR3 extends over 17 amino acids. Germline V gene data show CDR1 as SGHKS and CDR2 as YYEKEE (reference sequence). Trimming stripped 0 bases from V and 4 bases from J, with 20 bases between. The CDR3 sequence: CASSLAGWGTKFYEQYF. CDR3 coding DNA: TGTGCCAGCAGCTTGGCAGGTTGGGGGACAAAGTTTTACGAGCAGTACTTC.

The chain employs TRBV2 and TRBJ1-3, with 7 bases lining up with TRBD1. CDR3 length: 14 residues. Germline CDR1 reads SNHLY; CDR2 reads FYNNEI. V trimming: 9 bases; J trimming: 0 bases; junction bases outside the gene matches: 5. Here the CDR3 DNA reads TGTGCCAGACAGGGGACGAGCTCTGGAAACACCATATATTTT. Its protein product is CARQGTSSGNTIYF.

This chain joins TRBV10-3 and TRBJ1-1, with a possible D match to TRBD1 (6 bases). Per the germline V gene, CDR1 is ENHRY and CDR2 is SYGVKD. This CDR3 spans 12 amino acids. Trimming stripped 10 bases from V and 8 bases from J, with 17 bases between. CDR3 residues: CASRDNIAEAFF. CDR3 DNA: TGTGCCAGCCGGGACAACATCGCCGAAGCTTTCTTT.

The chain recombines TRBV29-1 with TRBJ1-1; D not resolved. The germline gives CDR1 SQVTM, CDR2 ANQGSEA. Trimming stripped 6 bases from V and 1 base from J, with 6 bases between. CDR3 length: 11 residues. The CDR3 sequence is CSVAQNTEAFF. CDR3 coding DNA: TGCAGCGTCGCACAGAACACTGAAGCTTTCTTT.

The CDR3 DNA is TGTGCCACCAGCGCAGGGAGGGAAACAGATACGCAGTATTTT. This translates into CATSAGRETDTQYF. The rearrangement links TRBV24-1 to TRBJ2-3; 7 nucleotides agree with TRBD2. J was trimmed by 3 bases and V by 7 bases; bases with no gene match: 6. Germline V gene sequence: CDR1 KGHDR, CDR2 SFDVKD. This CDR3 comprises 14 residues.

J is TRBJ1-1 and V is TRBV6-5; tentative D call: TRBD1 (6 bases). The germline V and J ends were trimmed by 6 bases and 5 bases, with 7 bases remaining between them. The CDR3 runs to 11 residues. From germline, CDR1 is MNHEY and CDR2 SVGAGI. The CDR3 bases are TGTGCCAGCAGGAGGGGGACTGAAGCTTTCTTT. It yields the protein CASRRGTEAFF.

A remark on this clone: One junction end does not reproduce the germline sequence, and a read error may be involved. The genes are TRBV19 and TRBJ2-2, with TRBD1 matching 9 bases. CDR1 is LNHDA and CDR2 is SQIVND in the germline V gene (reference sequence). The CDR3 length is 14 residues. CDR3 DNA sequence: TGTGCCAGCAGTAAACAGGGGGCGTCCGGGGAGCTGTTTTTT. It encodes CASSKQGASGELFF.

The V call is TRBV19, the J call TRBJ1-2; 7 bases are shared with TRBD1. Looked up from germline, CDR1 is LNHDA and CDR2 is SQIVND (reference sequence). The CDR3 has 16 residues. V lost 0 bases and J lost 3; bases outside the gene matches: 7. CDR3 amino acids: CASSIDASGTDYGYTF. CDR3 nucleotides: TGTGCCAGTAGTATAGATGCTTCCGGGACAGACTATGGCTACACCTTC.

The chain has TRBV2 and TRBJ1-5; D uncertain. Germline loops: CDR1 SNHLY, CDR2 FYNNEI. The CDR3 totals 14 residues. The V and J ends lost 3 bases and 0 bases respectively, with 6 bases between them. CDR3 coding DNA: TGTGCCAGCAGTGACAGTAATAGCAATCAGCCCCAGCATTTT. Protein sequence: CASSDSNSNQPQHF.

This clone was observed a handful of times. The chain employs TRBV19 and TRBJ1-2, with a possible D match to TRBD1 (5 bases). The V gene's germline CDR1 is LNHDA and CDR2 SQIVND (reference sequence). The CDR3 consists of 14 residues. V lost 0 bases and J 2 bases, leaving 7 bases between the germline ends. CDR3 loop: CASSIDPGNYGYTF. CDR3 nucleotides: TGTGCCAGTAGTATAGACCCAGGGAACTATGGCTACACCTTC.

V usage is TRBV19 and J usage is TRBJ1-4; 8 bases line up with TRBD1. The germline V gene has CDR1 LNHDA and CDR2 SQIVND (reference sequence). The CDR3 covers 13 residues. Germline trimming cut 10 bases from V and 8 bases from J; bases unmatched to any gene: 9. The CDR3, as DNA: TGTGCCACGGGAGGACAGGGAGGCGAAAAACTGTTTTTT. It encodes CATGGQGGEKLFF.

CDR3 region: CASSQAGDTEAFF. In nucleotides, the CDR3 is TGTGCCAGCAGCCAAGCGGGGGACACTGAAGCTTTCTTT. The rearrangement joins TRBV4-2 to TRBJ1-1; maybe TRBD1 (5 bases). CDR1 and CDR2 from the germline V gene are LGHNA and YNFKEQ. This CDR3 has 13 amino acids. V gave up 1 base and J gave up 3 bases, with 6 bases separating them.

The rearrangement links TRBV5-1 to TRBJ2-5; 10 bases fit TRBD2. Looked up from germline, CDR1 is SGHRS and CDR2 is YFSETQ. The CDR3 spans 18 residues. V shed 4 bases, J shed 1 base, and the junction held 13 bases outside the gene matches. CDR3 nucleotide sequence: TGCGCCAGCAGCCCCGGGACTAGCGCCCCGCTGGGCCAAGAGACCCAGTACTTC. This gives the protein CASSPGTSAPLGQETQYF.

The gene calls are TRBV2 and TRBJ1-5, with TRBD1 matching over 9 bases. With 4 bases clipped from V and 4 bases from J, the junction kept 5 bases outside the gene matches. CDR3 size: 15 residues. Germline assignment: CDR1 SNHLY and CDR2 FYNNEI. In nucleotides, the CDR3 is TGTGCCAGCAGTGCACAGGGGGCAATTAATCAGCCCCAGCATTTT. Protein product: CASSAQGAINQPQHF. Supplemented by reference TRBV2 and TRBJ1-5, the full variable domain reads EPEVTQTPSHQVTQMGQEVILRCVPISNHLYFYWYRQILGQKVEFLVSFYNNEISEKSEIFDDQFSVERPDGSNFTLKIRSTKLEDSAMYFCASSAQGAINQPQHFGDGTRLSIL.

The gene calls are TRBV5-1 and TRBJ1-1; possible D gene TRBD1, 6 bases. V dropped 0 bases and J dropped 3 bases, with 15 bases sitting between them. The germline V gene has CDR1 SGHRS and CDR2 YFSETQ. CDR3 length: 16 residues. In DNA form, the CDR3 reads TGCGCCAGCAGCTTGGCCATGGGGGCCCTGGACACTGAAGCTTTCTTT. This translates into CASSLAMGALDTEAFF.